This passage covers 9 T cell receptor beta chains from one sample sequenced in a study of tumor-infiltrating lymphocytes in primary liver carcinoma. Unsorted whole blood served as the source of blood RNA, and germline DNA was extracted as well. TCR beta cDNA was made from 400 to 600 ng total RNA with a constant-region primer. Nested multiplex PCR, run for three rounds with slightly modified ARM-PCR, yielded TCR beta libraries. With TRBV1-TRBV30 forward primers and a C-beta reverse primer, the first two PCR rounds were run for approximately 10 cycles each. TCRdb used MiXCR to reprocess the multiplex PCR reads, holding one entry per CDR3 protein. The table records hundreds of thousands of distinct CDR3 sequences, about three fifths of them present only once. The sample comprised peripheral blood. The source is a woman aged 30 to 39 with primary liver carcinoma and hepatitis B virus infection.

Turning to this clonotype: This may stem from a read error, because a much larger clone lies one nucleotide away. V and J are TRBV12-3 or TRBV12-4 and TRBJ1-4; D gene unclear. This CDR3 spans 14 amino acids. The CDR3 sequence is CASSFGGNYERLFF. Here the CDR3 DNA reads TGTGCCAGCAGTTTTGGAGGGAATTATGAAAGACTGTTTTTT.

This clonotype was seen only a few times. The genes are TRBV14 and TRBJ2-3, with 9 bases matching TRBD2. Germline CDR1 is SGHDN and CDR2 is FVKESK. V dropped 3 bases and J dropped 6; count of bases not matched to a gene: 1. This CDR3 is 13 amino acids long. CDR3 protein: CASSHAGGDTQYF. Here the CDR3 DNA reads TGTGCCAGCAGCCATGCGGGAGGGGATACGCAGTATTTT.

This clonotype was seen only once. One end of the junction fails to match germline, which may point to a read error. J is TRBJ1-5 and V is TRBV25-1; TRBD1 agrees at 7 bases. The CDR3 spans 12 residues. Germline V gene data show CDR1 as MGHDK and CDR2 as SYGVNS. The DNA of the CDR3 is TGTGCCAGCTCCTCAGGGGGTCAGGCCCAGCATTTT. This translates into CASSSGGQAQHF.

As concerns this clonotype: A much larger clone differs by one base, so this may be a read error. The chain is built from TRBV6-5 and TRBJ1-2; no firm D call. Per germline, CDR1 MNHEY and CDR2 SVGAGI. The CDR3 runs to 14 residues. V lost 2 bases and J 6 bases, leaving 13 bases between the germline ends. The CDR3: CASSYTVSWNGYTF. CDR3 bases: TGTGCCAGCAGTTACACAGTCAGTTGGAATGGCTACACCTTC.

As for this clonotype: Being one base from a much bigger clone, this may be a read error. V and J are TRBV4-2 and TRBJ1-1, with D possibly being TRBD1 (6 bases). CDR3 length: 19 amino acids. Germline values: CDR1 LGHNA, CDR2 YNFKEQ. V was pared by 4 bases and J by 3 bases, with 27 bases between. CDR3: CASSPDKGSSRRGDTEAFF. CDR3 coding DNA: TGTGCCAGCAGCCCCGATAAGGGTTCTTCACGCAGGGGCGACACTGAAGCTTTCTTT.

This clonotype was seen repeatedly, ten times or more. The V call is TRBV11-2, the J call TRBJ2-3; 9 bases match TRBD1. The junction had 10 bases not matched to a gene; V was cut back by 6 bases and J by 6 bases. The CDR3 is 15 residues long. Germline CDR1 is SGHAT and CDR2 is FQNNGV. CDR3 protein: CASRAGQGIPDTQYF. The CDR3 bases are TGTGCCAGCAGGGCCGGACAGGGGATCCCCGATACGCAGTATTTT.

Concerning this clonotype: A read error may account for a junction end that differs from germline. J is TRBJ2-7 and V is TRBV7-8; TRBD2 matches at 8 bases. Germline V gene sequence: CDR1 SGHVS, CDR2 FQNEAQ. CDR3 length: 15 amino acids. The CDR3 region has the DNA TGTGCCAGCAGCATAGCGGGGCCAGGCTCCTACGAGCAGTACTTC. Its translation is CASSIAGPGSYEQYF.

This clonotype was seen a few times. The DNA of the CDR3 is TGTGCCAGCAGCTTAGACGCGGGAGGAAATGAGCAGTTCTTC. Translated, it gives CASSLDAGGNEQFF. The rearrangement links TRBV7-9 to TRBJ2-1; 8 bases are shared with TRBD2. CDR3 size: 14 residues. J lost 7 bases, V lost 1 base, and 3 bases had no gene match. CDR1 is SEHNR, CDR2 FQNEAQ, per germline (reference sequence).

This clonotype was counted between two and nine times. The chain uses TRBV6-5 and TRBJ2-7; D may be TRBD1 (8 bases). The V end lost 6 bases, the J end lost 7 bases, and 25 bases lay between the germline ends. The CDR3 extends over 16 amino acids. Germline CDR1 and CDR2: MNHEY and SVGAGI. CDR3 sequence (DNA): TGTGCCAGCAGACGGACAGGGCGCGGGAGAGGGGGTGAGCAGTACTTC. Amino acid sequence: CASRRTGRGRGGEQYF.